This T cell receptor beta chain was profiled in a study of blood T cell repertoires in COVID-19. Study-wide context: The United States, Italy and Spain supplied acute and convalescent COVID-19 samples. From T cells, B-cell-depleted T cells, or PBMCs came the material, which was cDNA or gDNA.

The protocol was immunoSEQ multiplex PCR, while the TCRdb copy is restricted to in-frame clones and leaves out a portion. The table lists around 280,000 clones, over 80% of them singletons, with 4% to 5% in the top ten. The germline V and J ends were trimmed by 3 bases and 3 bases, with 11 bases remaining between them. Germline CDR1 reads SEHNR; CDR2 reads FQNEAQ (reference sequence). The CDR3 covers 14 residues. The sample comprised peripheral blood. This chain joins TRBV7-9 and TRBJ1-1; no reliable D call. This receptor was identified in a woman aged 45-65 years with active or convalescent COVID-19. CDR3 bases: TGTGCCAGCAGCTTGGACTTACGCTACACTGAAGCTTTCTTT. It is translated as CASSLDLRYTEAFF.